A selection of T cell receptor beta chains follows, all from one sample in a study of T cell repertoires in cytomegalovirus infection. TCRdb reprocessed the reads with MiXCR, giving one entry per CDR3 protein. The table includes 45,000 to 55,000 distinct CDR3 sequences, around 21% detected once. Antigen specificity for these receptors is unknown. The source was CD8+ T cells from cultured PBMCs, collected from culture after CMV antigen stimulation. The receptors originated from a human donor in good health (CMV status not recorded). Some clones in this sample may be carry-over from other donors' samples. Each CDR3 is given with its conserved first and last residue. The D gene is left open where the match is weak. Rows give clone size only sometimes, using once, few, many, or a class for an expanded clone.

many	TRBV7-8	TRBD1	TRBJ1-4	CASSPTGNGREKLFF	TGTGCCAGCAGCCCGACAGGGAACGGGCGTGAAAAACTGTTTTTT
NA	TRBV19	TRBD2	TRBJ2-1	CASSMSGGYNEQFF	TGTGCCAGTAGTATGAGCGGGGGTTACAATGAGCAGTTCTTC
many	TRBV20-1	NA	TRBJ2-1	CSAEGGPLNEQFF	TGCAGTGCCGAGGGGGGGCCCCTCAATGAGCAGTTCTTC
NA	TRBV30	TRBD1	TRBJ2-1	CAWDRGSNEQFF	TGTGCCTGGGACAGGGGCTCCAATGAGCAGTTCTTC
NA	TRBV5-6	TRBD2	TRBJ2-1	CASSFEGSGGTYNEQFF	TGTGCCAGCAGCTTCGAGGGTAGCGGGGGGACTTACAATGAGCAGTTCTTC
many	TRBV20-1	TRBD1	TRBJ2-1	CSAHRGRDYNEQFF	TGCAGTGCCCACAGGGGCAGGGACTACAATGAGCAGTTCTTC
NA	TRBV19	NA	TRBJ1-5	CASTDRINQPQHF	TGTGCCAGTACGGACAGAATCAATCAGCCCCAGCATTTT
many	TRBV9	NA	TRBJ2-1	CASSPIRGIDYYEQFF	TGTGCCAGCAGCCCAATCCGGGGAATTGACTACTATGAGCAGTTCTTC
NA	TRBV27	NA	TRBJ2-3	CASSLSRGHTDTQYF	TGTGCCAGCAGTTTATCGCGGGGACACACAGATACGCAGTATTTT
few	TRBV20-1	TRBD2	TRBJ2-3	CSASRLAGLPPDTQYF	TGCAGTGCTAGTAGACTAGCGGGGCTCCCTCCGGATACGCAGTATTTT
few	TRBV27	NA	TRBJ1-6	CASRLTKGLFSTMGNSPLHF	TGTGCCAGCAGACTAACCAAGGGTTTGTTCAGTACCATGGGTAATTCACCCCTCCACTTT
few	TRBV30	NA	TRBJ2-2	CAWSGVAGELFF	TGTGCCTGGAGTGGGGTAGCCGGGGAGCTGTTTTTT
few	TRBV7-9	TRBD1	TRBJ1-1	CASSDGRQGGTEAFF	TGTGCCAGCAGCGACGGTAGACAGGGAGGGACTGAAGCTTTCTTT
NA	TRBV6-6	NA	TRBJ2-1	CASSYDGVLPFF	TGTGCCAGCAGTTACGACGGGGTTTTGCCGTTCTTC
many	TRBV12-3/TRBV12-4	TRBD1	TRBJ1-6	CASSGQGGGSPLHF	TGTGCCAGCAGTGGACAGGGTGGGGGTTCACCCCTCCACTTT
NA	TRBV19	NA	TRBJ2-7	CATSYGRGYEQYF	TGTGCCACCTCATATGGCAGGGGTTACGAGCAGTACTTC
many	TRBV7-8	NA	TRBJ1-5	CASSVRRGTGGGNQPQHF	TGTGCCAGCAGCGTTAGAAGGGGGACCGGGGGGGGCAATCAGCCCCAGCATTTT
few	TRBV4-3	NA	TRBJ1-1	CASSQDIGRATEAFF	TGCGCCAGCAGCCAAGATATTGGCCGGGCCACTGAAGCTTTCTTT
large	TRBV28	TRBD2	TRBJ2-7	CASSLLGGSLYEQYF	TGTGCCAGCAGTTTATTGGGCGGGAGTTTATACGAGCAGTACTTC
medium-sized	TRBV20-1	TRBD2	TRBJ2-1	CSAPGTSGRAGGNEQFF	TGCAGTGCCCCCGGGACTAGCGGGAGGGCCGGGGGGAATGAGCAGTTCTTC
few	TRBV20-1	NA	TRBJ2-2	CSAEGGIGELFF	TGCAGTGCAGAGGGGGGCATCGGGGAGCTGTTTTTT
many	TRBV7-8	NA	TRBJ2-3	CASSLGAWGEVTGHTDTQYF	TGTGCCAGCAGCTTAGGGGCCTGGGGAGAGGTCACAGGGCACACAGATACGCAGTATTTT
NA	TRBV19	TRBD1	TRBJ2-2	CASSADRGLTGELFF	TGTGCCAGTAGTGCCGACAGGGGTTTGACCGGGGAGCTGTTTTTT
NA	TRBV4-2	NA	TRBJ2-3	CASSQEAAPRTDTQYF	TGTGCCAGCAGCCAAGAAGCGGCCCCCCGCACAGATACGCAGTATTTT
few	TRBV12-3/TRBV12-4	NA	TRBJ2-7	CASSLLQGGEQYF	TGTGCCAGCAGTTTATTACAGGGAGGCGAGCAGTACTTC